This record concerns one T cell receptor (beta chain) sequence. What it binds is not known. These data are taken from a study of T cells in localized non-small cell lung cancer. Regarding the study as a whole: Adjacent lung had a median roughly 61 of the 100 largest tumor clones.

This table comes from immunoSEQ multiplex PCR, and its TCRdb copy is limited to in-frame clones, with some not included. The data show roughly 29,000 clones, around 81% seen once. The sample consisted of peripheral blood mononuclear cells, taken before any cancer treatment. The TCR sequence derives from a man between 35 and 75 years old with stage III lung adenocarcinoma.

The CDR3 DNA reads TGTGCCAGCAGTGAGTCGCTCGAGCAGTACTTC. Its translation is CASSESLEQYF. This chain uses TRBV6-1 with TRBJ2-7; no clear D. This CDR3 has 11 amino acids. The germline V gene has CDR1 MNHNS and CDR2 SASEGT. Trimming took 3 bases from V and 6 from J, leaving 6 bases between them.